Listed below are T cell receptor beta chains from one sample, sequenced in a study of blood T cell repertoires in COVID-19. The assay was immunoSEQ multiplex PCR, and TCRdb's table has in-frame clones only and misses some. Here the sample spans around 150,000 clones, around 84% being singletons. Sequences were obtained from peripheral blood. Receptors originate from a woman aged 45-59 years in a cohort sampled during active or convalescent COVID-19. Each CDR3 is given with its conserved first and last residue. The order of the fields is V gene, J gene, D gene, clone size, CDR3 protein, CDR3 DNA. The D gene is left open where the match is weak. Rows may omit the clone size; those that give it use once, few, many or a size class.

TRBV30,TRBJ1-1,-,-,CAWSVGRGTFF,-
TRBV5-1,TRBJ1-5,TRBD1,few,CASSLGGQGNQPQHF,TGCGCCAGCAGCTTGGGGGGACAGGGGAATCAGCCCCAGCATTTT
TRBV5-1,TRBJ1-2,-,-,CASSFGPWGGYTF,TGCGCCAGCAGCTTTGGGCCATGGGGCGGCTACACCTTC
TRBV12-5,TRBJ1-1,TRBD1,-,CASGLQPGQGNTEAFF,TGTGCTAGTGGTTTACAGCCGGGACAGGGAAACACTGAAGCTTTCTTT
TRBV20-1,TRBJ1-2,TRBD1,-,CSAPQGVGYTF,TGCAGTGCTCCTCAGGGGGTCGGCTACACCTTC
TRBV19,TRBJ1-1,TRBD1,once,CASSPRTGGTNTEAFF,TGTGCCAGTAGTCCTCGGACAGGGGGCACGAACACTGAAGCTTTCTTT
TRBV4-1,TRBJ1-2,TRBD1,-,CASSQEASKAGGTDYGYTF,TGCGCCAGCAGCCAAGAAGCCTCGAAGGCAGGGGGGACTGACTATGGCTACACCTTC
TRBV29-1,TRBJ1-1,-,-,CSVERSRGVIRNTEAFF,TGCAGCGTTGAACGGAGCAGGGGCGTAATTAGGAACACTGAAGCTTTCTTT
TRBV12-5,TRBJ2-7,-,-,CASGLDRTAHYEQYF,TGTGCTAGTGGTTTGGACAGGACAGCCCACTACGAGCAGTACTTC
TRBV7-2,TRBJ2-5,TRBD2,-,CASSLGLLASGGEETQYF,TGTGCCAGCAGCTTAGGGTTGTTGGCTAGCGGGGGGGAAGAGACCCAGTACTTC
TRBV6-5,TRBJ2-1,-,-,CASGGQGVVNEQFF,TGTGCCAGCGGAGGGCAGGGGGTGGTTAATGAGCAGTTCTTC
TRBV7-9,TRBJ1-1,-,-,CASSPRGPLNTEAFF,TGTGCCAGCAGCCCCCGAGGGCCTCTGAACACTGAAGCTTTCTTT
TRBV18,TRBJ1-6,-,-,CASSPPGRDSPLHF,TGTGCCAGCTCACCACCAGGGAGGGATTCACCCCTCCACTTT
TRBV6-5,TRBJ2-1,-,few,CASQVALSSEQFF,TGTGCCTCCCAGGTGGCCCTCTCGAGTGAGCAGTTCTTC
TRBV30,TRBJ1-2,-,-,CAGPRGRSYGYTF,TGTGCCGGGCCAAGGGGTAGGAGCTATGGCTACACCTTC
TRBV7-2,TRBJ2-7,-,-,CASSQGGGLYEQYF,TGTGCCAGCAGCCAAGGTGGGGGCCTGTACGAGCAGTACTTC
TRBV7-9,TRBJ2-7,TRBD2,-,CASSFLTSGPYEQYF,TGTGCCAGCAGCTTCCTGACTAGCGGGCCGTACGAGCAGTACTTC
TRBV7-8,TRBJ1-5,-,-,CASSGLGHHSNQPQHF,TGTGCCAGCAGCGGTCTTGGGCACCATAGCAATCAGCCCCAGCATTTT
TRBV2,TRBJ1-4,-,-,CASSETGHEKLFF,TGTGCCAGCAGTGAGACAGGACATGAAAAACTGTTTTTT
TRBV7-2,TRBJ1-2,-,-,CASSPGQRYGYTF,TGTGCCAGCAGCCCCGGACAGAGGTATGGCTACACCTTC
TRBV5-1,TRBJ2-2,-,-,CASSSSGTPNTGELFF,TGCGCCAGCAGCTCTTCCGGGACACCTAACACCGGGGAGCTGTTTTTT
TRBV11-2,TRBJ1-4,-,-,CASSTRGGGNEKLFF,TGTGCCAGCAGCACTCGAGGGGGGGGTAATGAAAAACTGTTTTTT
TRBV7-9,TRBJ1-5,-,-,CASSRQSGNQPQHF,TGTGCCAGCAGCCGACAGTCCGGCAATCAGCCCCAGCATTTT
TRBV6-5,TRBJ1-1,-,-,CASGLLGAMNTEAFF,TGTGCCAGCGGGTTGTTAGGGGCTATGAACACTGAAGCTTTCTTT
TRBV3-1/TRBV3-2,TRBJ1-4,-,-,CASSQVEQSVEKLFF,TGTGCCAGCAGCCAAGTCGAACAGTCGGTTGAAAAACTGTTTTTT
TRBV6-5,TRBJ2-7,-,-,CASRALYEQYF,TGTGCCAGCAGGGCCTTGTACGAGCAGTACTTC
TRBV19,TRBJ2-3,TRBD1,few,CASSITGGRTDTQYF,TGTGCCAGTAGTATCACAGGGGGCCGCACAGATACGCAGTATTTT
TRBV5-1,TRBJ1-4,TRBD1,-,CASRGTGNEKLFF,TGCGCCAGCAGGGGGACAGGGAATGAAAAACTGTTTTTT
TRBV4-1,TRBJ1-3,TRBD1,few,CASSQDDRGHSGNTIYF,TGCGCCAGCAGCCAGGACGACAGGGGACATTCTGGAAACACCATATATTTT
TRBV7-2,TRBJ1-4,TRBD1,-,CASSLWGTVGEKLFF,TGTGCCAGCAGCTTGTGGGGGACAGTTGGTGAAAAACTGTTTTTT
TRBV9,TRBJ1-1,-,-,CASSPGDVNTEAFF,TGTGCCAGCAGCCCGGGGGACGTTAACACTGAAGCTTTCTTT
TRBV7-9,TRBJ2-1,TRBD2,-,CASSLGTSPYNEQFF,TGTGCCAGCAGCTTAGGGACTAGCCCCTACAATGAGCAGTTCTTC
TRBV7-2,TRBJ1-5,-,-,CASSEPGNQPQHF,TGTGCCAGCAGCGAGCCAGGGAACCAGCCCCAGCATTTT
TRBV10-3,TRBJ2-7,-,-,CAISDPGHDYEQYF,TGTGCCATCAGTGATCCGGGACACGATTACGAGCAGTACTTC
TRBV30,TRBJ1-2,-,-,CAWKSGVHYGYTF,TGTGCCTGGAAATCGGGGGTTCACTATGGCTACACCTTC
TRBV18,TRBJ2-5,-,few,CASSPMQVQETQYF,TGTGCCAGCTCCCCCATGCAGGTCCAAGAGACCCAGTACTTC
TRBV5-5,TRBJ2-7,TRBD1,-,CASSVRDRPFRNEQYF,TGTGCCAGCAGCGTGAGGGACAGGCCGTTCAGGAACGAGCAGTACTTC
TRBV2,TRBJ1-4,-,-,CASLGGFNEKLFF,TGTGCCAGCTTAGGGGGATTTAATGAAAAACTGTTTTTT
TRBV10-3,TRBJ2-5,TRBD1,-,CAIAGQGAEETQYF,TGTGCCATCGCCGGACAGGGGGCAGAAGAGACCCAGTACTTC
TRBV12-5,TRBJ1-6,-,-,CASGLEIHLGSPLHF,TGTGCTAGTGGTTTGGAGATACACCTAGGTTCACCCCTCCACTTT
TRBV7-8,TRBJ2-7,-,-,CASSLGTPLGEQYF,TGTGCCAGCAGCTTAGGGACACCCTTGGGGGAGCAGTACTTC
TRBV9,TRBJ1-6,-,-,CASSPSFSYNSPLHF,TGTGCCAGCAGCCCCAGTTTCTCCTATAATTCACCCCTCCACTTT
TRBV7-2,TRBJ2-5,TRBD2,-,CASSLGLAGAQETQYF,TGTGCCAGCAGCCTAGGACTAGCGGGGGCCCAAGAGACCCAGTACTTC
TRBV18,TRBJ2-2,TRBD2,once,CASSPKALAGVDPAGELFF,TGTGCCAGCTCACCAAAGGCTCTAGCGGGGGTGGACCCAGCCGGGGAGCTGTTTTTT
TRBV3-1/TRBV3-2,TRBJ2-7,-,-,CASSQDGLAYEQYF,TGTGCCAGCAGCCAAGATGGACTGGCCTACGAGCAGTACTTC
TRBV6-1,TRBJ2-3,-,-,CASSDQNGPSGVDTQYF,TGTGCCAGCAGTGATCAGAACGGACCCTCGGGGGTAGATACGCAGTATTTT
TRBV7-9,TRBJ1-3,TRBD1,-,CASSRQGAGNTIYF,TGTGCCAGCAGCCGACAGGGAGCTGGAAACACCATATATTTT
TRBV18,TRBJ1-6,-,-,CASSPQRSYNSPLHF,TGTGCCAGCTCACCACAGAGATCCTATAATTCACCCCTCCACTTT
TRBV19,TRBJ2-5,TRBD2,few,CASKVAGSQETQYF,TGTGCCAGTAAGGTAGCGGGGAGCCAAGAGACCCAGTACTTC
TRBV15,TRBJ2-1,-,once,CATSRGQEFSYNEQFF,TGTGCCACCAGCAGAGGACAGGAATTCTCCTACAATGAGCAGTTCTTC
TRBV7-9,TRBJ2-7,-,-,CASSLAGTPNEQYF,TGTGCCAGCAGCTTAGCTGGGACACCCAACGAGCAGTACTTC
TRBV18,TRBJ1-1,TRBD1,-,CASSPSTGGDTEAFF,TGTGCCAGCTCACCCTCGACAGGGGGGGACACTGAAGCTTTCTTT